One and the same sample provided the 6 T cell receptor beta chains below, sequenced in a study of blood T cell repertoires in COVID-19 (dated by TCRdb to 2018 to 2021). The receptor library was made with the immunoSEQ multiplex PCR assay. Sourced from immuneACCESS, this table was stored by TCRdb with only in-frame sequences that have V and J called. A share of the clones is absent; for the studies checked, an unresolved V gene accounts for under half, and the remainder has no known explanation. A total of about 130,000 clones appear in this sample, about four fifths of them only once. The ten largest clones capture about a tenth of the sample. Sequenced material: peripheral blood. These receptors came from a man in his forties with active or convalescent COVID-19.

The rearrangement joins TRBV7-9 to TRBJ1-5, with TRBD1 as a possible D gene (6 bases). V was cut by 1 base and J by 1 base, with 14 bases left in between. Germline assignment: CDR1 SEHNR and CDR2 FQNEAQ (reference sequence). The CDR3 sequence is 17 residues long. The CDR3 here is CASSLGSGGPSNQPQHF. The CDR3 nucleotides read TGTGCCAGCAGCTTAGGTTCGGGGGGGCCGAGCAATCAGCCCCAGCATTTT. Using reference TRBV7-9 and TRBJ1-5 for the parts outside the CDR3, the full variable domain is DTGVSQNPRHKITKRGQNVTFRCDPISEHNRLYWYRQTLGQGPEFLTYFQNEAQLEKSRLLSDRFSAERPKGSFSTLEIQRTEQGDSAMYLCASSLGSGGPSNQPQHFGDGTRLSIL.

This sequence joins TRBV5-4 and TRBJ2-7; TRBD2 might be the D (5 bases). Per the germline V gene, CDR1 is SGHNT and CDR2 is YYREEE (reference sequence). V was clipped by 0 bases and J by 4 bases, with 8 bases between them. The CDR3 is 13 residues long. The CDR3 DNA reads TGTGCCAGCAGCTTGGGTCGGGATTACGAGCAGTACTTC. It yields the protein CASSLGRDYEQYF. Together with reference TRBV5-4 and TRBJ2-7, the CDR3 gives the full variable domain: ETGVTQSPTHLIKTRGQQVTLRCSSQSGHNTVSWYQQALGQGPQFIFQYYREEENGRGNFPPRFSGLQFPNYSSELNVNALELDDSALYLCASSLGRDYEQYFGPGTRLTVT.

V is TRBV6-1 and J is TRBJ2-3; 8 bases fit TRBD2. This CDR3 comprises 16 residues. Germline values: CDR1 MNHNS, CDR2 SASEGT. V shed 1 base and J 4 bases; nucleotides not matched to a gene: 7. The CDR3 bases are TGTGCCAGCAGTGAAGGTATCGGCGGGGGGCCAGATACGCAGTATTTT. Its protein is CASSEGIGGGPDTQYF.

This clone was recorded many times. Other DNA sequences from this sample encode an identical CDR3 as well. The chain is built from TRBV11-2 and TRBJ1-1; 10 bases fit TRBD1. This CDR3 region has 14 residues. Germline CDR1 is SGHAT and CDR2 is FQNNGV. The J segment lost 6 bases and the V segment lost 5 bases, leaving 6 bases of the junction unmatched. As DNA, the CDR3 is TGTGCCAGCAGCCGGGCCGGGACAGGGGCTGAAGCTTTCTTT. Amino acid sequence: CASSRAGTGAEAFF.

V is TRBV3-1 (or the pseudogene TRBV3-2) and J is TRBJ1-3; TRBD1 might be the D (6 bases). V lost 4 bases to trimming and J lost 2 bases, with 15 bases between them. The germline CDR1 and CDR2 sequences are LGHDT and YNNKEL (reference sequence). The CDR3 loop spans 16 amino acids. The CDR3 loop is CASSRSDSNPGNTIYF. The CDR3 DNA sequence: TGTGCCAGCAGCCGATCGGACAGCAACCCTGGAAACACCATATATTTT.

The chain is built from TRBV7-9 and TRBJ1-1, with 8 bases identical to TRBD1. Per germline, CDR1 SEHNR and CDR2 FQNEAQ (reference sequence). Unmatched junction bases numbered 6, after V lost 1 base and J lost 5 bases. The CDR3 runs to 15 residues. The CDR3 is CASSLGQGMRTEAFF. The DNA for the CDR3 is TGTGCCAGCAGCTTAGGACAGGGGATGAGGACTGAAGCTTTCTTT. The full variable domain, with the rest looked up from reference TRBV7-9 and TRBJ1-1, is DTGVSQNPRHKITKRGQNVTFRCDPISEHNRLYWYRQTLGQGPEFLTYFQNEAQLEKSRLLSDRFSAERPKGSFSTLEIQRTEQGDSAMYLCASSLGQGMRTEAFFGQGTRLTVV.